The clone carrying this T cell receptor (beta chain) was observed a few times. The data were obtained in a study of beta chain features in type 1 diabetes. Since all of the isolated RNA was reverse transcribed, expressed TCRB transcripts were what got sequenced. Sequenced by immunoSEQ multiplex PCR; TCRdb stores in-frame clones only, minus some. Among around 250,000 clones listed, less than 35% were seen once. This TCR was sampled from a man aged 25-45 years in good health. Sequenced material: central memory CD4+ T cells from blood.

CDR3 residues: CAWSVTSGQTQYF. The CDR3 DNA reads as TGTGCCTGGAGTGTGACTAGCGGGCAGACCCAGTACTTC. The V and J genes are TRBV30 and TRBJ2-5; 10 bases match TRBD2. The CDR3 is 13 amino acids. V dropped 0 bases and J dropped 6; count of bases not matched to a gene: 1. The germline CDR1 and CDR2 sequences are GTSNPN and SVGIG (reference sequence).